This T cell receptor (beta chain) comes out of a study of shared clonotypes between healthy human individuals. Study as a whole: Every donor yielded three CD4 naive, three CD4 memory, two CD8 naive and one CD8 memory plate.

As for this clone: Its antigen is still unknown.

Study-wide findings and caveats: Clonotype sharing across donors was expected to vary with sequencing depth. Rarefaction indicated that sorted-subset sequencing remained incomplete although depth was large. Naive CD4 clonotypes overlapped across several donors at approximately 5.3%.

TCRdb's copy holds only in-frame clones and misses some; the assay was immunoSEQ multiplex PCR. The table lists some 660,000 clones, approximately 73% of them singletons. Germline CDR1 reads SGHVS; CDR2 reads FQNEAQ. The V and J ends lost 2 bases and 3 bases, in that order; junction bases with no gene match: 3. CDR3 size: 16 residues. Sequencing was performed on memory CD4+ T cells sorted from blood. Specified subset: CD45RA-negative fraction. The chain carries TRBV7-8 and TRBJ2-3, with 12 positions matching TRBD2. The sequence was collected from a woman aged 25-40 years in good health. The CDR3 reads CASSLKGLAGTDTQYF. CDR3 nucleotide sequence: TGTGCCAGCAGCTTAAAGGGACTAGCGGGTACAGATACGCAGTATTTT.